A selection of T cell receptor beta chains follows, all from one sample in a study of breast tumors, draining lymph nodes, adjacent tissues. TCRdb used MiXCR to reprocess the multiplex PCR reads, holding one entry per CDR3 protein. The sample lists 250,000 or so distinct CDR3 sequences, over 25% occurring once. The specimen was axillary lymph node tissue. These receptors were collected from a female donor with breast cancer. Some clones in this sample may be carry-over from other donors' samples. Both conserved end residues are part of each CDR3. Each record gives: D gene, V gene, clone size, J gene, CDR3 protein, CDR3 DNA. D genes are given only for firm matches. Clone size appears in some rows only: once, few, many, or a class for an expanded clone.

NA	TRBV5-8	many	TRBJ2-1	CASSLPSRNNEQFF	TGTGCCAGCAGCTTGCCCAGCCGGAACAATGAGCAGTTCTTC
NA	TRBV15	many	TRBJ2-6	CATSRGAGSGANVLTF	TGTGCCACCAGCAGAGGTGCGGGTTCTGGGGCCAACGTCCTGACTTTC
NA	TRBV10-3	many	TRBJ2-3	CAISEATLGVAGTDTQYF	TGTGCCATCAGTGAGGCTACACTTGGGGTAGCGGGCACAGATACGCAGTATTTT
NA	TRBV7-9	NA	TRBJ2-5	CAGSLDYPCNEQFF	NA
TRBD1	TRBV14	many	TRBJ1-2	CASSAGQGAGGYTF	TGTGCCAGCAGCGCGGGACAGGGGGCCGGTGGCTACACCTTC
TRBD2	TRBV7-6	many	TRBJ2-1	CASSLPSGTNEQFF	TGTGCCAGCAGCTTACCTAGCGGAACAAATGAGCAGTTCTTC
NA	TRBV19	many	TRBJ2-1	CASSIVVGGLYNEQFF	TGTGCCAGTAGTATAGTCGTAGGCGGCCTTTACAATGAGCAGTTCTTC
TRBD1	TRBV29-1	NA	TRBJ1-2	CSERTGAVIYGYTF	TGCAGCGAAAGGACAGGGGCAGTCATTTATGGCTACACCTTC
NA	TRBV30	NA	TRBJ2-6	CAWGTGSGANVLTF	TGTGCCTGGGGTACGGGCTCTGGGGCCAACGTCCTGACTTTC
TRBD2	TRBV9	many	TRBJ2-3	CASSVPSGRGLTDTQYF	TGTGCCAGCAGCGTCCCTAGCGGGAGAGGTCTCACAGATACGCAGTATTTT
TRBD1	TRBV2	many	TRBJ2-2	CASSGPGGDTGELFF	TGTGCCAGCAGTGGACCAGGGGGCGACACCGGGGAGCTGTTTTTT
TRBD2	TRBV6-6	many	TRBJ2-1	CASSPSAGGYNEQFF	TGTGCCAGCAGCCCCTCGGCGGGAGGGTACAATGAGCAGTTCTTC
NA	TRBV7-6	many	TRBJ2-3	CASSLEGAAGATDTQYF	TGTGCCAGCAGCTTAGAGGGGGCGGCGGGAGCCACAGATACGCAGTATTTT
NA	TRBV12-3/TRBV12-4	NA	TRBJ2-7	CASSLARARPSYEQYF	TGTGCCAGCAGTTTAGCCAGAGCCCGACCCTCCTACGAGCAGTACTTC
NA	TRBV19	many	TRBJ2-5	CASSIWLPWGQETQYF	TGTGCCAGTAGTATTTGGTTACCGTGGGGTCAAGAGACCCAGTACTTC
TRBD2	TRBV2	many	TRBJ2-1	CASSDPRETYNEQFF	TGTGCCAGCAGTGATCCGCGGGAGACCTACAATGAGCAGTTCTTC
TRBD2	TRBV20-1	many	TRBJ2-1	CSASRLAGGPHNEQFF	TGCAGTGCTAGTCGGTTAGCGGGAGGGCCCCACAATGAGCAGTTCTTC
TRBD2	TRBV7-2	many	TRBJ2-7	CASSVSGLAGGISYEQYF	TGTGCCAGCAGCGTATCGGGACTAGCGGGAGGGATCTCCTACGAGCAGTACTTC
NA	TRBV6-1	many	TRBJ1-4	CATRDGNNEKLFF	TGTGCCACGCGGGACGGAAACAATGAAAAACTGTTTTTT
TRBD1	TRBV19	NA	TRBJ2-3	CASSRGTGGNTQYF	TGTGCCAGTAGTAGGGGGACAGGAGGAAATACGCAGTATTTT
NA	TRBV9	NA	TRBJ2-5	CASSGGGGYWWGAQETQYF	TGTGCCAGCAGCGGAGGGGGAGGGTACTGGTGGGGGGCCCAAGAGACCCAGTACTTC
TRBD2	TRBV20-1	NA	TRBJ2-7	CSASGSPRLAGDGYEQYF	TGCAGTGCCAGCGGCAGCCCGAGACTAGCGGGGGATGGGTACGAGCAGTACTTC
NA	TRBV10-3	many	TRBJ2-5	CAISDNQETQYF	TGTGCCATCAGTGACAACCAAGAGACCCAGTACTTC
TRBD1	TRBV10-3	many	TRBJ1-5	CATTGVLDQPQHF	TGTGCCACCACAGGGGTCCTGGATCAGCCCCAGCATTTT